This T cell receptor beta chain was retrieved from a study of blood T cell repertoires in COVID-19. As for the study in general: Whether acute or convalescent, the COVID-19 samples came from the United States, Italy and Spain. T cells, B-cell-depleted T cells, or PBMCs provided the cDNA or gDNA that served as material.

Enrolled during active infection, Seattle patients were then followed longitudinally. Germline CDR1 SGHDT, CDR2 YYEEEE. With 4 bases removed from V and 5 bases from J, the gap between germline ends came to 15 bases. This CDR3 contains 15 residues. As handled by the study authors: Nucleated cell number was recorded as an estimate derived from reference gene primer amplification. The protocol was immunoSEQ multiplex PCR, while the TCRdb copy is restricted to in-frame clones and leaves out a portion. That table furnishes V, J and clone size, whereas the DNA furnished D and trimming. The data contain 250,000 to 350,000 clones, about nine tenths of them seen just once; the ten biggest clones take up approximately 7.5%.

This clonotype was sampled from a woman between 25 and 40 years old with COVID-19, enrolled during active disease. The chain joins TRBV5-6 to TRBJ2-2, with a tentative D call TRBD2 (6 bases). What was sequenced was peripheral blood. CDR3 sequence reads: CASSLDGAGTGELFF. The DNA for the CDR3 is TGTGCCAGCAGCCTGGATGGGGCGGGGACCGGGGAGCTGTTTTTT.